The 3 T cell receptor beta chains reported below all come from one sample, sequenced in a study of T cell repertoires in aging, cancer and after chemotherapy. The template was genomic DNA from peripheral blood, not RNA. A mixed TRB-A/B primer pool amplified rearranged TRB by multiplex touch-down PCR. TCRdb re-called the multiplex PCR reads with MiXCR, one entry per CDR3 protein. This sample carries 9,500 to 11,000 distinct CDR3 sequences, 20% to 25% of them seen once, and the ten largest clones take 1% to 1.5%. Sequencing was done on a sample of blood. Every receptor here comes from a human donor in good health.

A few counts support this clonotype. This chain links TRBV10-3 with TRBJ1-1; TRBD1 matches at 7 bases. After removal of 4 bases from V and 3 bases from J, the junction contained 11 bases not matched to a gene. The CDR3 loop spans 16 amino acids. Per germline, CDR1 ENHRY and CDR2 SYGVKD. The CDR3 sequence is CAISGGGGPGDTEAFF. The DNA for the CDR3 is TGTGCCATCAGTGGAGGGGGCGGGCCTGGGGACACTGAAGCTTTCTTT.

The chain links TRBV15 to TRBJ2-1; unclear D gene. Deletions cut 6 bases from V and 7 bases from J, with 7 bases between. This CDR3 is 11 amino acids long. Germline CDR1 reads LNHNV; CDR2 reads YYDKDF (reference sequence). The CDR3 region has the DNA TGTGCCACCAGTATGGGAAATGAGCAGTTCTTC. The encoded protein is CATSMGNEQFF.

The chain couples TRBV6-6 to TRBJ2-1; D unresolved. The germline V gene encodes CDR1 MNHNY and CDR2 SVGAGI (reference sequence). The CDR3 length is 14 residues. Trimming stripped 6 bases from V and 5 bases from J, with 14 bases between. CDR3 in DNA: TGTGCCAGCAGCCCTCGGCCCGGTAACAATGAGCAGTTCTTC. It yields the protein CASSPRPGNNEQFF.